These 13 T cell receptor beta chains were all obtained from the same sample, sequenced in a study of Ad26.COV2.S vaccination and SARS-CoV-2 variants. Repertoires were generated with immunoSEQ multiplex PCR, while TCRdb's copy carries only in-frame clones and drops some. The data contain roughly 400,000 clones, around 92% of them singletons. As for treatment: some 19 received Ad26.COV2.S at low or high dose, single or two shots; about 5 received placebo; per-sample allocation not given. Day 63 after the first injection of vaccine or placebo was the sampling time. Material: peripheral blood, obtained in a trial of Ad26.COV2.S vaccine versus placebo. These receptors were taken from a person aged 18-65 years who received the Ad26.COV2.S COVID-19 vaccine or a placebo.

The chain has TRBV5-5 and TRBJ2-3; D possibly corresponds to TRBD2 (6 bases). This CDR3 has 14 amino acids. V lost 5 bases to trimming and J lost 3 bases, with 13 bases between them. Germline V lookup: CDR1 SGHKS, CDR2 YYEKEE (reference sequence). For the CDR3, the DNA is TGTGCCAGCAGTTCCGGGACTTTTACAGATACGCAGTATTTT. Residues: CASSSGTFTDTQYF. Filled out from reference TRBV5-5 and TRBJ2-3, the complete variable domain reads DAGVTQSPTHLIKTRGQQVTLRCSPISGHKSVSWYQQVLGQGPQFIFQYYEKEERGRGNFPDRFSARQFPNYSSELNVNALLLGDSALYLCASSSGTFTDTQYFGPGTRLTVL.

This clone was seen a few times. This rearrangement joins TRBV7-9 to TRBJ1-2; TRBD1 matches at 7 bases. CDR1 and CDR2 from the germline V gene are SEHNR and FQNEAQ (reference sequence). The CDR3 is 13 residues long. Germline trimming cut 6 bases from V and 8 bases from J; bases unmatched to any gene: 9. The CDR3 region has the DNA TGTGCCAGCAGACCACAGGGGTCGGGAGGCTACACCTTC. This translates into CASRPQGSGGYTF.

This clone was picked up one time. The chain has TRBV19 and TRBJ1-2; D remains ambiguous. CDR3 size: 14 residues. Looked up from germline, CDR1 is LNHDA and CDR2 is SQIVND (reference sequence). V was clipped by 9 bases and J by 4 bases, with 18 bases between them. Written as DNA, the CDR3 is TGTGCCAGCTCGACCCCTCCACAGTTCTATGGCTACACCTTC. This sequence encodes CASSTPPQFYGYTF.

This sequence joins TRBV4-1 and TRBJ1-1; D not resolved. The CDR3 has 14 amino acids. The V end was cut by 2 bases, the J end by 6 bases, with 13 bases between. CDR1 is MGHRA, CDR2 YSYEKL, per germline. The DNA for the CDR3 is TGCGCCAGCAGCCAAACGTCCGGATGGGCTGAAGCTTTCTTT. Protein: CASSQTSGWAEAFF.

The chain joins TRBV7-9 to TRBJ2-7; possibly TRBD1 for D (6 bases). This CDR3 comprises 14 residues. V was trimmed by 6 bases and J by 0 bases, leaving 12 bases between them. The V gene's germline CDR1 is SEHNR and CDR2 FQNEAQ (reference sequence). CDR3 bases: TGTGCCAGCAGTAGAGGGGGTAGCTCCTACGAGCAGTACTTC. Protein sequence: CASSRGGSSYEQYF.

The V call is TRBV10-2, the J call TRBJ1-2; no clear D gene. This CDR3 comprises 15 residues. Germline CDR1 and CDR2: WSHSY and SAAADI. The CDR3 is CVTSNPAVGNYGYTF. CDR3 sequence (DNA): TGCGTCACCAGCAATCCGGCAGTGGGAAACTATGGCTACACCTTC.

The genes are TRBV12-5 and TRBJ2-7, with no clear D. Germline V gives CDR1 LGHNT, CDR2 FRNRAP. This CDR3 comprises 14 residues. The ends were cut back, 5 bases at V and 1 base at J, with 12 bases in the middle. This CDR3 reads CASGPGPLSYEQYF. The CDR3 region has the DNA TGTGCTAGTGGTCCCGGCCCTTTGTCCTACGAGCAGTACTTC.

The chain employs TRBV4-3 and TRBJ2-3; 10 nucleotides agree with TRBD2. CDR1 is LGHNA, CDR2 YSLEER, per germline. There are 16 residues in the CDR3. The ends lost 0 bases at V and 4 bases at J; junction bases unmatched: 4. CDR3 DNA sequence: TGCGCCAGCAGCCAAGATCCCACTAGCGGGGCAGATACGCAGTATTTT. Translation gives CASSQDPTSGADTQYF.

The rearrangement links TRBV10-3 to TRBJ2-7; TRBD1 matches 11 bases. The CDR3 loop spans 14 amino acids. Germline loops: CDR1 ENHRY, CDR2 SYGVKD. The J segment lost 5 bases and the V segment lost 6 bases, leaving 6 bases of the junction unmatched. In nucleotides, the CDR3 is TGTGCCATCAGAAGGACAGGGGGCATCGACGAGCAGTACTTC. Protein sequence: CAIRRTGGIDEQYF.

This sequence joins TRBV4-1 and TRBJ2-1; D is perhaps TRBD1 (6 bases). Deletions cut 1 base from V and 6 bases from J, with 16 bases between. Germline V lookup: CDR1 MGHRA, CDR2 YSYEKL. The CDR3 runs to 16 residues. The CDR3 sequence: CASSQGRGLFGNEQFF. The CDR3 DNA follows: TGCGCCAGCAGCCAAGGCAGGGGCCTTTTTGGCAATGAGCAGTTCTTC.

V and J are TRBV7-8 and TRBJ1-2, with D possibly matching TRBD1 (6 bases). V lost 0 bases to trimming and J lost 0 bases, with 14 bases between them. The germline gives CDR1 SGHVS, CDR2 FQNEAQ. The CDR3 is 17 residues long. The DNA of the CDR3 is TGTGCCAGCAGCTTAGCGGGCAGGGGTCCTCCTAACTATGGCTACACCTTC. Encoded protein: CASSLAGRGPPNYGYTF.

The chain is built from TRBV4-3 and TRBJ1-4; D is perhaps TRBD1 (6 bases). This CDR3 has 15 residues. CDR1 LGHNA and CDR2 YSLEER come from the germline V gene. The ends were cut back, 4 bases at V and 8 bases at J, with 17 bases in the middle. CDR3 residues: CASSPGGGLGEKLFF. The CDR3 DNA sequence: TGCGCCAGCAGCCCCGGGGGGGGGCTGGGAGAAAAACTGTTTTTT.

V is TRBV6-5 and J is TRBJ2-2; a possible D gene is TRBD1 (6 bases). Trimming removed 5 bases from V and 3 bases from J, with 10 bases in between. CDR3 length: 14 residues. The germline CDR1 and CDR2 sequences are MNHEY and SVGAGI. This CDR3 is CASSKTGYTGELFF. CDR3 sequence (DNA): TGTGCCAGCAGTAAAACAGGGTACACCGGGGAGCTGTTTTTT.